The next 5 T cell receptor beta chains were all read from a single sample in a study of identical twins. TCRdb redid the calling of the 5' RACE reads with MiXCR, one entry per CDR3 protein. In the table there are 1,800,000 or so distinct CDR3 sequences, under 35% of which are singletons. Sequenced material: cord blood. The receptors originated from a newborn girl in good health.

The sample holds a few counts of this clonotype. This may be a read error, as it is one base from a much larger clone. The V gene is TRBV2, the J gene TRBJ1-1; 7 bases are shared with TRBD1. Germline CDR1 and CDR2: SNHLY and FYNNEI. With V trimmed by 8 bases and J by 1 base, 1 base remained unmatched. This CDR3 is built from 12 residues. CDR3 DNA sequence: TGTGCCAGCTGGACAGGGAACACTGAAGCTTTCTTT. Amino acids: CASWTGNTEAFF.

As to this clonotype: One junction end disagrees with the germline gene, perhaps due to a read error. The chain recombines TRBV20-1 with TRBJ1-6; TRBD1 matches at 7 bases. This CDR3 region has 13 residues. Germline V lookup: CDR1 DFQATT, CDR2 SNEGSKA (reference sequence). The CDR3 bases are TGCAGTGCTAGAGAGGACAGGAATTCACCCCCCCACTTT. It specifies CSAREDRNSPPHF.

The V call is TRBV4-2, the J call TRBJ2-5; TRBD2 agrees at 13 bases. V was pared by 0 bases and J by 11 bases, with 15 bases of the junction left unmatched. The CDR3 is 18 amino acids. CDR1 LGHNA and CDR2 YNFKEQ come from the germline V gene. CDR3 region: CASSQDVILAGGPNEQYF. DNA for the CDR3: TGTGCCAGCAGCCAAGACGTTATACTAGCGGGAGGGCCCAATGAGCAGTACTTC.

A few counts support this clonotype. V is TRBV10-2 and J is TRBJ2-1; D gene unclear. V gave up 7 bases and J gave up 5 bases, with 12 bases separating them. Germline values: CDR1 WSHSY, CDR2 SAAADI. CDR3 size: 13 residues. The CDR3 coding sequence is TGCGCCAGCATCGAAGTAGGACACAATGAGCAGTTCTTC. Protein: CASIEVGHNEQFF.

The chain couples TRBV27 to TRBJ2-3; 7 bases match TRBD1. V lost 6 bases and J lost 2; bases outside the gene matches: 5. Germline values: CDR1 MNHEY, CDR2 SMNVEV (reference sequence). The CDR3 is 14 amino acids. This CDR3 is CASRGDRLTDTQYF. The CDR3, as DNA: TGTGCCAGCAGGGGGGACAGACTCACAGATACGCAGTATTTT.